The 32 T cell receptor beta chains in this list originate from one sample, sequenced in a study of radiation and T cells in renal cell carcinoma. Only in-frame clones appear in the TCRdb table, and some are missing; sequencing was by immunoSEQ multiplex PCR. The sample has approximately 61,000 clones; around three quarters are singletons. Time point defined: blood 2 weeks post-SBRT. Treatment described: 15 Gy SBRT to primary tumor, nephrectomy 4 weeks later. The starting material was blood, obtained from a patient whose treatment included radiotherapy and nephrectomy. Receptors originate from a man between 60 and 75 years old with renal cell carcinoma.

V and J are TRBV11-2 and TRBJ1-1, with a weak D call TRBD1 (5 bases). The germline V and J ends were trimmed by 5 bases and 10 bases, with 17 bases remaining between them. The CDR3 length is 13 residues. Germline assignment: CDR1 SGHAT and CDR2 FQNNGV. The CDR3 DNA is TGTGCCAGCAGCGGATATCGTCGGGGGGGAGCTTTCTTT. Protein sequence: CASSGYRRGGAFF.

The rearrangement links TRBV7-2 to TRBJ2-5; possibly TRBD2 for D (6 bases). Trimming removed 1 base at V and 4 bases at J, with 16 bases between. Germline V gene data show CDR1 as SGHTA and CDR2 as FQGNSA. CDR3 length equals 16 residues. DNA for the CDR3: TGTGCCAGCAGCTTAGAGTTGGGCGGGGCCCGAGAGACCCAGTACTTC. Protein: CASSLELGGARETQYF.

The chain is built from TRBV5-1 and TRBJ2-7, with D perhaps matching TRBD2 (6 bases). In germline, CDR1 is SGHRS, CDR2 YFSETQ. This CDR3 is 15 amino acids long. Trimming shortened V by 7 bases and J by 0 bases, and 17 bases separated the two germline ends. The CDR3 coding sequence is TGCGCCAGCCATCAGAACCGGGGGAGCTCCTACGAGCAGTACGTC. Protein sequence: CASHQNRGSSYEQYV.

In this sample, this clone turned up once. V is TRBV6-1 and J is TRBJ2-5; D is unresolved. With the DNA end fitting TRBJ2-7 better, the J assignment may be wrong. Germline V gene data show CDR1 as MNHNS and CDR2 as SASEGT. The CDR3 is made up of 13 amino acids. The DNA of the CDR3 is TGTGCCAGCAGTGAAGATGCTCGGGTCGAGCAGTACTTC. Its protein product is CASSEDARVEQYF.

This rearrangement joins TRBV19 to TRBJ1-5; TRBD1 is a possible D gene (5 bases). In germline, CDR1 is LNHDA, CDR2 SQIVND (reference sequence). V lost 0 bases to trimming and J lost 7 bases, with 13 bases between them. This CDR3 is 15 amino acids long. Here the CDR3 DNA reads TGTGCCAGTAGTATAGAGGGGGATTCCGGCCAGCCCCAGCATTTT. Protein: CASSIEGDSGQPQHF.

This clone was picked up one time. The chain employs TRBV9 and TRBJ2-5; D might be TRBD1 (7 bases). The V end was cut by 3 bases, the J end by 5 bases, with 23 bases between. The CDR3 has 17 amino acids. The germline CDR1 and CDR2 sequences are SGDLS and YYNGEE. CDR3 protein: CASSASQTGRREETQYF. Written as DNA, the CDR3 is TGTGCCAGCAGCGCTAGTCAGACAGGGCGCCGGGAGGAGACCCAGTACTTC. The full variable domain, in which reference TRBV9 and TRBJ2-5 provide the parts outside the CDR3, is DSGVTQTPKHLITATGQRVTLRCSPRSGDLSVYWYQQSLDQGLQFLIQYYNGEERAKGNILERFSAQQFPDLHSELNLSSLELGDSALYFCASSASQTGRREETQYFGPGTRLLVL.

The chain is built from TRBV5-1 and TRBJ2-5; 9 bases align to TRBD1. The CDR3 contains 14 residues. V lost 6 bases to trimming and J lost 4 bases; unmatched junction nucleotides: 7. Germline loops: CDR1 SGHRS, CDR2 YFSETQ. CDR3 protein: CASNPGQGRETQYF. The CDR3 DNA reads TGCGCCAGCAACCCCGGACAGGGGCGAGAGACCCAGTACTTC.

The V gene is TRBV6-5, the J gene TRBJ2-5, with 7 bases identical to TRBD1. Germline V CDR1 and CDR2: MNHEY, SVGAGI. V lost 6 bases, J lost 3 bases, and 7 bases stayed unmatched. There are 14 residues in the CDR3. The DNA for the CDR3 is TGTGCCAGCAGGAGCTGGACAGGAAAAGAGACCCAGTACTTC. Residues: CASRSWTGKETQYF.

The chain links TRBV19 to TRBJ2-3, with D perhaps assigned TRBD1 or TRBD2 (5 bases each). V lost 2 bases and J 6 bases, leaving 12 bases between the germline ends. Germline loops: CDR1 LNHDA, CDR2 SQIVND (reference sequence). CDR3 length equals 14 residues. The CDR3 DNA sequence: TGTGCCAGTAGTATACAGGGTTGGGGGGATACGCAGTATTTT. The encoded protein is CASSIQGWGDTQYF.

This CDR3 reads CASSGAGQLTDTQYF. For the CDR3, the DNA is TGTGCCAGCAGCGGAGCGGGACAGCTCACAGATACGCAGTATTTT. The rearrangement joins TRBV9 to TRBJ2-3, with D perhaps assigned TRBD1 or TRBD2 (7 bases each). V was cut by 3 bases and J by 2 bases, with 13 bases left in between. CDR1 SGDLS and CDR2 YYNGEE come from the germline V gene. The CDR3 length is 15 residues.

The V and J genes are TRBV7-9 and TRBJ1-3; D call uncertain. The V and J ends lost 2 bases and 7 bases respectively, with 9 bases between them. Germline V gives CDR1 SEHNR, CDR2 FQNEAQ (reference sequence). There are 13 residues in the CDR3. The CDR3 here is CASSLLFGNTIYF. CDR3 bases: TGTGCCAGCAGCTTACTATTTGGCAACACCATATATTTT.

The chain links TRBV7-6 to TRBJ2-7, with D maybe TRBD2 (5 bases). This CDR3 comprises 14 residues. Germline V gene data show CDR1 as SGHVS and CDR2 as FNYEAQ. Between the trimmed V and J ends, which lost 5 bases and 3 bases, there was a span of 14 bases. The CDR3 DNA is TGTGCCAGCAGCGAGGGTGGACGGAGCTACGAGCAGTACTTC. Protein: CASSEGGRSYEQYF.

In this sample, this clone turned up once. The chain links TRBV11-2 to TRBJ2-5, with 8 bases identical to TRBD1. The germline CDR1 and CDR2 sequences are SGHAT and FQNNGV. CDR3 length equals 14 residues. V shed 5 bases, J shed 2 bases, and the junction held 4 bases outside the gene matches. CDR3 in DNA: TGTGCCAGCAGCCTACGACAGGGGCAAGAGACCCAGTACTTC. Its protein is CASSLRQGQETQYF.

In DNA form, the CDR3 reads TGTGCCAGCAGCTTAGTAGGTCTAGCGGGAGTAAGGGAGCAGTTCTTC. Its translation is CASSLVGLAGVREQFF. This chain connects TRBV13 to TRBJ2-1, with 10 bases fitting TRBD2. This CDR3 spans 16 amino acids. Unmatched junction bases numbered 10, after V lost 1 base and J lost 10 bases. Germline values: CDR1 PRHDT, CDR2 FYEKMQ (reference sequence).

The rearrangement uses TRBV19 and TRBJ2-1; D is perhaps TRBD2 (5 bases). The CDR3 covers 16 residues. From germline, CDR1 is LNHDA and CDR2 SQIVND (reference sequence). V was trimmed by 4 bases and J by 2 bases, leaving 15 bases between them. CDR3 DNA sequence: TGTGCCAGTAGTAAACATAGCGTTACCCCCTACAATGAGCAGTTCTTC. Amino acids: CASSKHSVTPYNEQFF. Supplemented by reference TRBV19 and TRBJ2-1, the full variable domain reads DGGITQSPKYLFRKEGQNVTLSCEQNLNHDAMYWYRQDPGQGLRLIYYSQIVNDFQKGDIAEGYSVSREKKESFPLTVTSAQKNPTAFYLCASSKHSVTPYNEQFFGPGTRLTVL.

This chain connects TRBV6-5 to TRBJ2-3, with D maybe TRBD1 (6 bases). V dropped 2 bases and J dropped 1 base, with 10 bases sitting between them. CDR1 is MNHEY and CDR2 is SVGAGI in the germline V gene. The CDR3 contains 15 residues. DNA of the CDR3: TGTGCCAGCAGTTACGGGACACATGGCACAGATACGCAGTATTTT. This sequence encodes CASSYGTHGTDTQYF.

The rearrangement joins TRBV27 to TRBJ1-2; 7 bases match TRBD1. Trimming removed 6 bases from V and 4 bases from J; junction bases left unmatched: 11. Per germline, CDR1 MNHEY and CDR2 SMNVEV (reference sequence). CDR3 size: 15 residues. The CDR3 bases are TGTGCCAGCAGCCTAAACGACAGGGATAGCTATGGCTACACCTTC. Translating it yields CASSLNDRDSYGYTF.

This rearrangement joins TRBV27 to TRBJ1-2; D gene uncertain. CDR1 and CDR2 from the germline V gene are MNHEY and SMNVEV (reference sequence). The V and J ends lost 5 bases and 2 bases respectively, with 9 bases between them. The CDR3 consists of 13 residues. Written as DNA, the CDR3 is TGTGCCAGCAGTCCAATAGGGAACTATGGCTACACCTTC. It is translated as CASSPIGNYGYTF.

The V and J genes are TRBV7-2 and TRBJ2-3; TRBD1 matches at 9 bases. J gave up 3 bases and V 3 bases, and 4 bases lay outside the gene matches. The CDR3 has 15 amino acids. In germline, CDR1 is SGHTA, CDR2 FQGNSA. CDR3 in amino acids: CASSFTGGWTDTQYF. CDR3 DNA: TGTGCCAGCAGCTTCACAGGGGGCTGGACAGATACGCAGTATTTT.

The chain uses TRBV9 and TRBJ2-1, with TRBD2 matching 13 bases. With V trimmed by 7 bases and J by 0 bases, 10 bases remained unmatched. In germline, CDR1 is SGDLS, CDR2 YYNGEE. The CDR3 has 18 amino acids. This chain's CDR3 is CASSPGTSGTSSYNEQFF. Here the CDR3 DNA reads TGTGCCAGCTCGCCCGGGACTAGCGGGACATCCTCCTACAATGAGCAGTTCTTC.

The chain carries TRBV30 and TRBJ2-5; 9 nucleotides line up with TRBD2. Germline CDR1 GTSNPN, CDR2 SVGIG (reference sequence). Germline trimming cut 4 bases from V and 4 bases from J; bases unmatched to any gene: 10. This CDR3 has 15 residues. CDR3 loop: CAWIGGLAGIETQYF. In DNA form, the CDR3 reads TGTGCCTGGATCGGAGGGCTAGCGGGAATAGAGACCCAGTACTTC.

The chain joins TRBV11-3 to TRBJ2-3, with D hard to call. The CDR3 has 17 residues. The ends were cut back, 0 bases at V and 1 base at J, with 14 bases in the middle. Germline loops: CDR1 SGHNT, CDR2 YENEEA. The CDR3 here is CASSLDSQTPRTDTQYF. CDR3 DNA sequence: TGTGCCAGCAGCTTAGATAGCCAGACCCCACGCACAGATACGCAGTATTTT.

The CDR3 nucleotides are TGTGCCACCCGGACTAGCGGGGCCTACAATGAGCAGTTCTTC. The encoded protein is CATRTSGAYNEQFF. The chain uses TRBV6-1 and TRBJ2-1, with 12 bases fitting TRBD2. J was trimmed by 2 bases and V by 10 bases; bases with no gene match: 3. The CDR3 contains 14 residues. In germline, CDR1 is MNHNS, CDR2 SASEGT.

This chain joins TRBV10-3 and TRBJ2-7; D is possibly TRBD2 (6 bases). The germline V gene encodes CDR1 ENHRY and CDR2 SYGVKD. The CDR3 sequence is 15 residues long. V was clipped by 0 bases and J by 0 bases, with 9 bases between them. CDR3 sequence (DNA): TGTGCCATCAGTGAGTCAGAGACTAGCTCCTACGAGCAGTACGTC. Translated: CAISESETSSYEQYV.

This chain connects TRBV2 to TRBJ2-7; D is ambiguous. Germline-derived CDR1 and CDR2 are SNHLY and FYNNEI. Trimming left V 6 bases short and J 3 bases short, with 12 bases between. The CDR3 sequence is 13 residues long. The CDR3 is CASSGGPVYEQYF. In DNA, the CDR3 is TGTGCCAGCAGCGGTGGACCCGTCTACGAGCAGTACTTC. Combining the CDR3 with reference TRBV2 and TRBJ2-7 gives the whole variable domain EPEVTQTPSHQVTQMGQEVILRCVPISNHLYFYWYRQILGQKVEFLVSFYNNEISEKSEIFDDQFSVERPDGSNFTLKIRSTKLEDSAMYFCASSGGPVYEQYFGPGTRLTVT.

This clone was found once. This chain joins TRBV11-2 and TRBJ1-1, with D possibly TRBD1 on 5 matching bases. V gave up 3 bases and J gave up 2 bases, with 10 bases separating them. The CDR3 runs to 14 residues. CDR1 SGHAT and CDR2 FQNNGV come from the germline V gene. DNA for the CDR3: TGTGCCAGCAGCTTCAGGCAGGGTAACACTGAAGCTTTCTTT. Its translation is CASSFRQGNTEAFF.

J is TRBJ2-5 and V is TRBV4-1; 7 bases align to TRBD2. CDR3 length: 16 amino acids. Germline V gene lookup returns CDR1 MGHRA and CDR2 YSYEKL. V was clipped by 0 bases and J by 5 bases; unmatched bases: 9. CDR3 loop: CASSQDAGVFRETQYF. The CDR3 nucleotides read TGCGCCAGCAGCCAAGATGCGGGAGTATTCCGGGAGACCCAGTACTTC.

The CDR3 here is CASSELEGQFF. DNA for the CDR3: TGCGCCAGCAGTGAACTAGAGGGGCAGTTCTTC. The rearrangement uses TRBV10-2 and TRBJ2-1; perhaps TRBD2 as D (5 bases). V lost 3 bases, J lost 12 bases, and 9 bases lay in between. This CDR3 is built from 11 residues. The V gene's germline CDR1 is WSHSY and CDR2 SAAADI.

The chain links TRBV11-3 to TRBJ1-1; 7 bases line up with TRBD1. The CDR3 runs to 13 residues. Unmatched junction bases numbered 3, after V lost 2 bases and J lost 6 bases. Germline V gene sequence: CDR1 SGHNT, CDR2 YENEEA. The CDR3 nucleotides are TGTGCCAGCAGCTTACGGGACAGCTCTGAAGCTTTCTTT. Translating it yields CASSLRDSSEAFF. Together with reference TRBV11-3 and TRBJ1-1, the CDR3 gives the full variable domain: EAGVVQSPRYKIIEKKQPVAFWCNPISGHNTLYWYLQNLGQGPELLIRYENEEAVDDSQLPKDRFSAERLKGVDSTLKIQPAELGDSAVYLCASSLRDSSEAFFGQGTRLTVV.

This clone was counted only a few times. J is TRBJ2-7 and V is TRBV27; tentatively, D is TRBD2 (5 bases). Germline lookup yields CDR1 MNHEY and CDR2 SMNVEV (reference sequence). V gave up 6 bases and J gave up 1 base, with 19 bases separating them. This CDR3 comprises 16 residues. CDR3 amino acids: CASSPTEEARSYEQYF. The CDR3 nucleotides read TGTGCCAGCAGCCCCACCGAGGAGGCCCGGTCCTACGAGCAGTACTTC.

V usage is TRBV10-1 and J usage is TRBJ2-1, with D perhaps matching TRBD2 (6 bases). The CDR3 covers 18 residues. Germline V gene data show CDR1 as WNHNN and CDR2 as SYGVQD (reference sequence). V lost 4 bases and J 0 bases, leaving 19 bases between the germline ends. CDR3 in DNA: TGCGCCAGCAGTGGAGCGGTCGGGACTGGCAGCTCCTACAATGAGCAGTTCTTC. Amino acids: CASSGAVGTGSSYNEQFF.

The V and J genes are TRBV19 and TRBJ1-2; unclear D gene. This CDR3 region has 16 residues. The germline V gene has CDR1 LNHDA and CDR2 SQIVND (reference sequence). V shed 0 bases and J shed 1 base, with 12 bases lying between them. The CDR3 DNA sequence: TGTGCCAGTAGTATAGATCTGGGCAGCTTTAACTATGGCTACACCTTC. Amino acid sequence: CASSIDLGSFNYGYTF.